This T cell receptor (beta chain) was identified in a study of cytotoxic CD8 clonotypes in ibrutinib-treated CLL. Study background: Median treatment time before response sampling was about 12 months, range 6 to 36. Sequencing produced an average of around 260,000 productive templates and under 100,000 productive rearrangements per sample. General study points: Public clonotypes were rare and shrank or held steady on treatment. Measured clonality at baseline was greater than in age-matched healthy donors and tracked with circulating CD8+ T-cell counts.

The CDR3 totals 12 residues. V dropped 6 bases and J dropped 1 base, with 7 bases sitting between them. The V gene's germline CDR1 is MNHNY and CDR2 SVGAGI (reference sequence). Data came from immunoSEQ multiplex PCR; TCRdb stores just in-frame clones and leaves some out. The sample contains fewer than 85,000 clones, roughly three quarters of which appear only once. On this clone itself: Its antigen is not known.

The source was PBMCs, collected after 12 months of ibrutinib treatment. This receptor was identified in a human donor with chronic lymphocytic leukemia. This chain joins TRBV6-6 and TRBJ2-7; the D is unclear. The CDR3 region is CASRSTSYEQYF. DNA of the CDR3: TGTGCCAGCAGGTCGACGTCCTACGAGCAGTACTTC.